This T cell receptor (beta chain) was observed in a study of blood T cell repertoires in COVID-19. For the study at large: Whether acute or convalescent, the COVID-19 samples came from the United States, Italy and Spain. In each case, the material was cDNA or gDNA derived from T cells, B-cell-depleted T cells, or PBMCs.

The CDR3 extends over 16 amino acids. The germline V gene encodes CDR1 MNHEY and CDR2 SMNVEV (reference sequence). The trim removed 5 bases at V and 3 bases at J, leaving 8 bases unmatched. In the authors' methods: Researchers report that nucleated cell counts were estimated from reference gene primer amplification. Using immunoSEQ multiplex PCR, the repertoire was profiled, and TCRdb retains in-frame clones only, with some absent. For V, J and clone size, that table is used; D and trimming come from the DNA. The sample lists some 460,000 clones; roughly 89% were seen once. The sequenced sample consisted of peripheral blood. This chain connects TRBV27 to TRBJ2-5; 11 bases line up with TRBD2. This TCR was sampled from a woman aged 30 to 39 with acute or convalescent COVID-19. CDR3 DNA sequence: TGTGCCAGCAGTCTAATAGCGGGGGGGCCGAAAGAGACCCAGTACTTC. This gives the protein CASSLIAGGPKETQYF.